These 15 T cell receptor beta chains were all obtained from the same sample, sequenced in a study of blood T cell repertoires in COVID-19 (dated by TCRdb to 2018 to 2020). To prepare the library, the immunoSEQ multiplex PCR assay was applied. What TCRdb holds here is the immuneACCESS table cut down to in-frame rearrangements. Part of the clones is not present; checked against another copy, under half of the missing clones reflect an unresolved V gene, and the others are unexplained. This sample has about 81,000 clones in its table, and 91% of those were observed once. The top ten hold 1.9% of the sample. Sequenced: peripheral blood. The receptor source for this set is a woman between 45 and 60 years old in a cohort sampled during active COVID-19.

The chain employs TRBV25-1 and TRBJ2-1; 10 positions match TRBD2. After removal of 8 bases from V and 6 bases from J, the junction contained 13 bases not matched to a gene. The germline V gene encodes CDR1 MGHDK and CDR2 SYGVNS. This CDR3 region has 16 residues. The CDR3 nucleotides read TGTGCCAGCGCCGACCCGGCTAGCGGGAGCTTCAATGAGCAGTTCTTC. It specifies CASADPASGSFNEQFF. Complete variable domain (other parts from reference TRBV25-1 and TRBJ2-1): EADIYQTPRYLVIGTGKKITLECSQTMGHDKMYWYQQDPGMELHLIHYSYGVNSTEKGDLSSESTVSRIRTEHFPLTLESARPSHTSQYLCASADPASGSFNEQFFGPGTRLTVL.

This chain connects TRBV6-1 to TRBJ1-4, with a weak D call TRBD1 (5 bases). This CDR3 contains 14 residues. Trimming cost V 1 base and J 6 bases, with 9 bases left between them. Germline lookup yields CDR1 MNHNS and CDR2 SASEGT. CDR3 loop: CASSEGGVDEKLFF. The CDR3 DNA sequence: TGTGCCAGCAGTGAAGGGGGGGTAGATGAAAAACTGTTTTTT.

The CDR3 nucleotides read TGTGCCAGCAGTTTCTCTGGGCGGACAGGGTTGACAGATACGCAGTATTTT. Its protein product is CASSFSGRTGLTDTQYF. This sequence joins TRBV27 and TRBJ2-3; TRBD1 agrees at 8 bases. This CDR3 region has 17 residues. V was pared by 3 bases and J by 3 bases, with 11 bases of the junction left unmatched. Germline-derived CDR1 and CDR2 are MNHEY and SMNVEV (reference sequence).

The CDR3 DNA follows: TGTGCCAGCAGCCAAGCAACAGGGGTTGAAGCTTTCTTT. Amino acids: CASSQATGVEAFF. The chain carries TRBV3-1 (or the pseudogene TRBV3-2) and TRBJ1-1, with 7 positions matching TRBD1. Germline assignment: CDR1 LGHDT and CDR2 YNNKEL (reference sequence). The ends lost 1 base at V and 7 bases at J; junction bases unmatched: 3. The CDR3 has 13 amino acids.

The rearrangement joins TRBV5-1 to TRBJ1-2; TRBD1 matches at 8 bases. Germline CDR1 and CDR2: SGHRS and YFSETQ. Unmatched junction bases numbered 5, after V lost 2 bases and J lost 5 bases. This CDR3 has 14 amino acids. The CDR3 nucleotides read TGCGCCAGCAGCTTCCGGGACAGGTTATATGGCTACACCTTC. Protein sequence: CASSFRDRLYGYTF.

The gene calls are TRBV28 and TRBJ2-7; a possible D gene is TRBD2 (5 bases). In germline, CDR1 is MDHEN, CDR2 SYDVKM. This CDR3 has 13 residues. Trimming shortened V by 6 bases and J by 0 bases, and 9 bases separated the two germline ends. The CDR3 region has the DNA TGTGCCAGCAGCTCGGGGTCCTCCTACGAGCAGTACTTC. Encoded protein: CASSSGSSYEQYF.

This clone was seen a single time. V is TRBV9 and J is TRBJ2-2; TRBD1 agrees at 7 bases. V shed 3 bases and J 4 bases; nucleotides not matched to a gene: 3. Germline V lookup: CDR1 SGDLS, CDR2 YYNGEE. This CDR3 contains 14 residues. Written as DNA, the CDR3 is TGTGCCAGCAGCGCGGACAGGAGCACCGGGGAGCTGTTTTTT. Protein: CASSADRSTGELFF. The full variable domain, with the rest looked up from reference TRBV9 and TRBJ2-2, is DSGVTQTPKHLITATGQRVTLRCSPRSGDLSVYWYQQSLDQGLQFLIQYYNGEERAKGNILERFSAQQFPDLHSELNLSSLELGDSALYFCASSADRSTGELFFGEGSRLTVL.

This sequence joins TRBV18 and TRBJ1-2, with 7 nucleotides matching TRBD1. V was clipped by 3 bases and J by 7 bases; unmatched bases: 5. Germline CDR1 and CDR2: KGHSH and LQKENI. CDR3 size: 13 residues. CDR3 in amino acids: CASSPDRDSGYTF. CDR3 bases: TGTGCCAGCTCACCCGACAGGGACTCTGGCTACACCTTC.

This clone occurred once. The genes are TRBV11-2 and TRBJ1-6, with D unresolved. Germline assignment: CDR1 SGHAT and CDR2 FQNNGV. V was shortened by 5 bases and J by 4 bases, with 12 bases between the two germline ends. The CDR3 loop spans 15 amino acids. For the CDR3, the DNA is TGTGCCAGCAGCACCCGTCAGATTTATAATTCACCCCTCCACTTT. Protein product: CASSTRQIYNSPLHF.

The rearrangement joins TRBV11-1 to TRBJ1-6, with D tentatively TRBD1 (6 bases). Germline values: CDR1 SGHAT, CDR2 FQDESV (reference sequence). This CDR3 is 12 amino acids long. V was pared by 8 bases and J by 10 bases, with 12 bases between. DNA of the CDR3: TGTGCCAGCCGCCACCAGGGGTCACCCCTCCACTTT. It yields the protein CASRHQGSPLHF.

This sequence joins TRBV7-9 and TRBJ2-7; 8 bases fit TRBD1. Germline CDR1 SEHNR, CDR2 FQNEAQ (reference sequence). V lost 1 base to trimming and J lost 6 bases; unmatched junction nucleotides: 8. This CDR3 has 15 residues. The CDR3 DNA is TGTGCCAGCAGCTTAGGAACCAGGGGGCTTGGCGAGCAGTACTTC. This sequence encodes CASSLGTRGLGEQYF.

This chain connects TRBV29-1 to TRBJ1-5, with a tentative D call TRBD1 (6 bases). Trimming removed 7 bases at V and 3 bases at J, with 13 bases between. The CDR3 sequence is 13 residues long. Germline values: CDR1 SQVTM, CDR2 ANQGSEA. CDR3 sequence: CSAQDSFNQPQHF. DNA of the CDR3: TGCAGCGCCCAGGACAGCTTCAATCAGCCCCAGCATTTT.

The chain is built from TRBV12-5 and TRBJ2-1; a possible D gene is TRBD2 (5 bases). Germline loops: CDR1 LGHNT, CDR2 FRNRAP. This CDR3 is built from 20 residues. The V end lost 4 bases, the J end lost 4 bases, and 29 bases lay between the germline ends. CDR3 sequence: CASGSHPKHTDSNIYNEQFF. The CDR3 nucleotides are TGTGCTAGTGGTTCCCATCCTAAACACACGGACTCCAACATTTACAATGAGCAGTTCTTC.

V usage is TRBV20-1 and J usage is TRBJ1-1, with a possible D match to TRBD1 (6 bases). V lost 2 bases to trimming and J lost 10 bases, with 11 bases between them. The germline V gene encodes CDR1 DFQATT and CDR2 SNEGSKA (reference sequence). The CDR3 runs to 11 residues. CDR3 DNA: TGCAGTGCTAGACCAGGGGTAATAGCTTTCTTT. Amino acids: CSARPGVIAFF.

This rearrangement joins TRBV11-3 to TRBJ2-1, with a tentative D call TRBD2 (6 bases). From germline, CDR1 is SGHNT and CDR2 YENEEA. The V end was cut by 0 bases, the J end by 5 bases, with 11 bases between. The CDR3 contains 15 residues. The CDR3 DNA reads TGTGCCAGCAGCTTAGATGGACTACCCAACAATGAGCAGTTCTTC. It encodes CASSLDGLPNNEQFF.